The 30 T cell receptor beta chains below come from one sample, sequenced in a study of blood T cell repertoires in COVID-19. Only in-frame clones appear in the TCRdb table, and some are missing; sequencing was by immunoSEQ multiplex PCR. The sample yields 400,000 or so clones, roughly 86% seen once. Sequencing was done on a sample of peripheral blood. The receptors were sampled from a human donor in a cohort sampled during active COVID-19.

This clone is a singleton in its sample. V usage is TRBV6-6 and J usage is TRBJ2-1; possible D gene TRBD1, 5 bases. Germline V gene data show CDR1 as MNHNY and CDR2 as SVGAGI (reference sequence). CDR3 length equals 15 residues. Between the trimmed V and J ends, which lost 6 bases and 2 bases, there was a span of 14 bases. This CDR3 reads CASSPIRETYNEQFF. As DNA, the CDR3 is TGTGCCAGCAGCCCGATCAGGGAAACCTACAATGAGCAGTTCTTC.

The chain carries TRBV30 and TRBJ1-2, with 11 bases lining up with TRBD1. CDR3 length: 15 residues. V trimming: 0 bases; J trimming: 7 bases; junction bases outside the gene matches: 7. Germline assignment: CDR1 GTSNPN and CDR2 SVGIG (reference sequence). The CDR3 loop is CAWSVAGQGARGYTF. The CDR3 coding sequence is TGTGCCTGGAGTGTGGCTGGACAGGGGGCGCGTGGCTACACCTTC. The whole variable domain, filled in from reference TRBV30 and TRBJ1-2, reads SQTIHQWPATLVQPVGSPLSLECTVEGTSNPNLYWYRQAAGRGLQLLFYSVGIGQISSEVPQNLSASRPQDRQFILSSKKLLLSDSGFYLCAWSVAGQGARGYTFGSGTRLTVV.

This CDR3 is CASRTRTSGNTDTQYF. In DNA form, the CDR3 reads TGTGCCAGCAGGACTCGGACTAGCGGAAACACAGATACGCAGTATTTT. The gene calls are TRBV28 and TRBJ2-3; TRBD2 agrees at 10 bases. The CDR3 contains 16 residues. With V trimmed by 6 bases and J by 2 bases, 8 bases remained unmatched. CDR1 and CDR2 (germline): MDHEN, SYDVKM.

V usage is TRBV7-9 and J usage is TRBJ2-7, with 16 bases that match TRBD2. The CDR3 loop spans 18 amino acids. Losses at the gene ends were 5 bases for V and 5 bases for J; bases not matched to a gene: 12. The germline V gene encodes CDR1 SEHNR and CDR2 FQNEAQ (reference sequence). CDR3 sequence: CASSRRAGLAGGRDEQYF. DNA of the CDR3: TGTGCCAGCAGCCGCCGGGCGGGACTAGCGGGAGGGCGGGACGAGCAGTACTTC.

This chain connects TRBV6-5 to TRBJ2-7; 8 bases agree with TRBD2. The trim removed 9 bases at V and 2 bases at J, leaving 3 bases unmatched. Looked up from germline, CDR1 is MNHEY and CDR2 is SVGAGI. The CDR3 has 12 residues. In DNA form, the CDR3 reads TGTGCCAGTGGACTAGCCCCCTACGAGCAGTACTTC. It encodes CASGLAPYEQYF.

This clone was seen more than once but under ten times. The chain recombines TRBV27 with TRBJ2-1; TRBD2 agrees at 8 bases. V shed 4 bases and J 0 bases; nucleotides not matched to a gene: 11. This CDR3 has 18 residues. Germline V gene sequence: CDR1 MNHEY, CDR2 SMNVEV (reference sequence). The CDR3 is CASSSHRGREVSYNEQFF. DNA of the CDR3: TGTGCCAGCAGTTCCCATCGGGGGCGGGAGGTCTCCTACAATGAGCAGTTCTTC.

This clone was seen only once. This chain connects TRBV2 to TRBJ2-3; D might be TRBD1 (5 bases). The V gene's germline CDR1 is SNHLY and CDR2 FYNNEI. V was trimmed by 6 bases and J by 8 bases, leaving 21 bases between them. The CDR3 spans 15 residues. The CDR3, as DNA: TGTGCCAGCAGCCCAACAGGTCAAGGGATAGGTACGCAGTATTTT. Amino acids: CASSPTGQGIGTQYF.

The rearrangement joins TRBV25-1 to TRBJ1-1; maybe TRBD1 (5 bases). V lost 7 bases and J lost 4, with 19 bases in between. Germline V gene data show CDR1 as MGHDK and CDR2 as SYGVNS. The CDR3 contains 15 residues. CDR3 sequence: CASTRRGGGSTEAFF. The CDR3 nucleotides read TGTGCCAGCACCCGAAGGGGTGGTGGAAGCACTGAAGCTTTCTTT.

The chain links TRBV19 to TRBJ1-2; possibly TRBD1 for D (5 bases). The CDR3 covers 16 residues. V gave up 7 bases and J gave up 8 bases, with 26 bases separating them. In germline, CDR1 is LNHDA, CDR2 SQIVND (reference sequence). The CDR3: CASTLRGAQNRGGYTF. DNA for the CDR3: TGTGCCAGTACCCTCCGCGGGGCCCAAAACCGGGGGGGCTACACCTTC.

The rearrangement uses TRBV5-1 and TRBJ2-3; 12 bases line up with TRBD2. The CDR3 sequence is 18 residues long. J gave up 1 base and V 4 bases, and 10 bases lay outside the gene matches. CDR1 and CDR2 from the germline V gene are SGHRS and YFSETQ. The CDR3 loop reads CASSRDPTSGGGTDTQYF. CDR3 nucleotide sequence: TGCGCCAGCAGCCGAGACCCGACTAGCGGGGGAGGCACAGATACGCAGTATTTT.

Remarks on this clone: A junction end diverges from the germline sequence, so it may reflect a read error. The genes are TRBV3-1 (or the pseudogene TRBV3-2) and TRBJ2-1; 8 bases line up with TRBD2. Germline values: CDR1 LGHDT, CDR2 YNNKEL (reference sequence). The CDR3 length is 16 residues. The DNA for the CDR3 is TGTGCCAGCAGCCCCGGGGTAGCGGGGCGCGGACTTTCCGAAGTCTTC. Protein sequence: CASSPGVAGRGLSEVF.

The DNA for the CDR3 is TGTGCCAGCAGCCAAGATTCTAGCAGCGATGAGCAGTTCTTC. This encodes CASSQDSSSDEQFF. The rearrangement uses TRBV3-1 (or the pseudogene TRBV3-2) and TRBJ2-1; TRBD2 is a possible D gene (5 bases). CDR1 and CDR2 (germline): LGHDT, YNNKEL (reference sequence). V lost 0 bases, J lost 8 bases, and 11 bases lay in between. The CDR3 length is 14 residues.

V and J are TRBV2 and TRBJ2-3; D is possibly TRBD1 (5 bases). The CDR3 is 13 residues long. Trimming left V 1 base short and J 4 bases short, with 6 bases between. The germline V gene encodes CDR1 SNHLY and CDR2 FYNNEI. The CDR3 DNA follows: TGTGCCAGCAGTGAAGTCAGGGCAGATACGCAGTATTTT. This sequence encodes CASSEVRADTQYF.

Here the CDR3 DNA reads TGCAGCGTCTCGGAGGGACTAAACCCTAGCACAGATACGCAGTATTTT. As protein: CSVSEGLNPSTDTQYF. V gene TRBV29-1 combines with J gene TRBJ2-3; 7 positions agree with TRBD2. Germline V gene sequence: CDR1 SQVTM, CDR2 ANQGSEA. CDR3 size: 16 residues. V gave up 6 bases and J gave up 0 bases; unmatched junction bases: 12.

This clone is medium-sized within its sample. J is TRBJ1-4 and V is TRBV4-2; 8 positions match TRBD1. The length of the CDR3 is 14 residues. The V gene's germline CDR1 is LGHNA and CDR2 YNFKEQ. The ends lost 1 base at V and 6 bases at J; junction bases unmatched: 1. CDR3 nucleotides: TGTGCCAGCAGCCAAGGACAGGGGCATGAAAAACTGTTTTTT. Protein product: CASSQGQGHEKLFF.

The rearrangement links TRBV20-1 to TRBJ1-6, with 7 bases identical to TRBD1. V lost 5 bases, J lost 9 bases, and 1 base stayed unmatched. Germline loops: CDR1 DFQATT, CDR2 SNEGSKA (reference sequence). The CDR3 has 11 amino acids. The CDR3 protein is CSAYRGSPLHF. CDR3 coding DNA: TGCAGTGCTTACAGGGGTTCACCCCTCCACTTT.

CDR3 in DNA: TGTGCCAGCACCCCCCAGGGGGCTTTGGGTGGTGGAAACACCATATATTTT. This sequence encodes CASTPQGALGGGNTIYF. The chain combines TRBV7-8 with TRBJ1-3; 8 nucleotides agree with TRBD1. V shed 7 bases and J 3 bases; nucleotides not matched to a gene: 14. The germline V gene has CDR1 SGHVS and CDR2 FQNEAQ. This CDR3 comprises 17 residues.

V usage is TRBV2 and J usage is TRBJ1-1, with unresolved D. V was pared by 6 bases and J by 7 bases, with 9 bases between. The CDR3 sequence is 11 residues long. Germline V lookup: CDR1 SNHLY, CDR2 FYNNEI. The CDR3 nucleotides read TGTGCCAGCAGGGGGAGAGGTGAAGCTTTCTTT. This gives the protein CASRGRGEAFF.

J is TRBJ2-1 and V is TRBV19, with TRBD2 matching 14 bases. Looked up from germline, CDR1 is LNHDA and CDR2 is SQIVND (reference sequence). CDR3 size: 17 residues. Trimming removed 2 bases from V and 6 bases from J; junction bases left unmatched: 6. CDR3 residues: CASSIRVTSGRANEQFF. In DNA form, the CDR3 reads TGTGCCAGTAGTATACGTGTGACTAGCGGGAGGGCCAATGAGCAGTTCTTC.

This clone was counted once. The chain couples TRBV2 to TRBJ2-2, with D possibly matching TRBD2 (6 bases). The V end lost 9 bases, the J end lost 6 bases, and 17 bases lay between the germline ends. CDR3 length: 14 amino acids. Germline V gene sequence: CDR1 SNHLY, CDR2 FYNNEI. CDR3 region: CASSRESSAGELFF. In DNA, the CDR3 is TGTGCCAGTAGCCGGGAGAGTTCGGCCGGGGAGCTGTTTTTT.

This rearrangement joins TRBV12-3 or TRBV12-4 to TRBJ1-2, with a tentative D call TRBD1 (6 bases). V gave up 6 bases and J gave up 6 bases, with 14 bases separating them. The length of the CDR3 is 13 residues. DNA of the CDR3: TGTGCCAGCAGGACTTACAGGGAAAATGGCTACACCTTC. It codes for CASRTYRENGYTF.

The V call is TRBV21-1, the J call TRBJ2-1; the table's D gene call, TRBD1, was not cross checked with the DNA. TRBV21-1 is a pseudogene locus. The CDR3 runs to 18 residues. CDR3 nucleotide sequence: TGTGCCAGCAGCGCGCTAACAGGGCTTAGAAGCTCCTACAATGAGCAGTTCTTC. It codes for CASSALTGLRSSYNEQFF.

The rearrangement links TRBV5-6 to TRBJ1-6; D gene uncertain. This CDR3 comprises 16 residues. Germline CDR1 and CDR2: SGHDT and YYEEEE. V shed 0 bases and J shed 6 bases, with 13 bases lying between them. CDR3 amino acids: CASSLGVRALNSPLHF. DNA of the CDR3: TGTGCCAGCAGCTTGGGTGTCAGAGCGCTTAATTCACCCCTCCACTTT.

V gene TRBV6-1 combines with J gene TRBJ1-2; TRBD1 aligns across 7 bases. V shed 8 bases and J 8 bases; nucleotides not matched to a gene: 17. In germline, CDR1 is MNHNS, CDR2 SASEGT. The CDR3 runs 15 residues. The CDR3 nucleotides read TGTGCCAGCGTACTCCTTGGACAGGAGGGAGGAGGCTACACCTTC. Its protein product is CASVLLGQEGGGYTF.

This clone was found once. V and J are TRBV28 and TRBJ1-1, with 7 bases aligning to TRBD1. J gave up 1 base and V 2 bases, and 7 bases lay outside the gene matches. Per germline, CDR1 MDHEN and CDR2 SYDVKM. The CDR3 loop spans 16 amino acids. The CDR3 loop is CASSLLRGAGNTEAFF. CDR3 in DNA: TGTGCCAGCAGTTTACTCAGGGGGGCCGGGAACACTGAAGCTTTCTTT. Combining the CDR3 with reference TRBV28 and TRBJ1-1 gives the whole variable domain DVKVTQSSRYLVKRTGEKVFLECVQDMDHENMFWYRQDPGLGLRLIYFSYDVKMKEKGDIPEGYSVSREKKERFSLILESASTNQTSMYLCASSLLRGAGNTEAFFGQGTRLTVV.

The chain combines TRBV4-1 with TRBJ2-1; 7 bases are shared with TRBD2. Germline V gene sequence: CDR1 MGHRA, CDR2 YSYEKL. The CDR3 consists of 19 residues. V gave up 0 bases and J gave up 6 bases; unmatched junction bases: 17. This CDR3 reads CASSQESIGWRLAANEQFF. The CDR3 DNA is TGCGCCAGCAGCCAAGAATCAATAGGTTGGCGACTAGCCGCCAATGAGCAGTTCTTC.

This clone was seen a single time. This chain links TRBV3-1 (or the pseudogene TRBV3-2) with TRBJ1-2; D may be TRBD1 (6 bases). The CDR3 has 14 residues. Germline CDR1 reads LGHDT; CDR2 reads YNNKEL (reference sequence). Trimming took 5 bases from V and 2 from J, leaving 12 bases between them. CDR3 DNA: TGTGCCAGCAGCTACTTAACAGGGAACTATGGCTACACCTTC. Protein: CASSYLTGNYGYTF.

The chain combines TRBV3-1 (or the pseudogene TRBV3-2) with TRBJ2-7, with D perhaps TRBD2 (6 bases). Trimming stripped 1 base from V and 0 bases from J, with 7 bases between. The CDR3 covers 14 residues. CDR1 and CDR2 (germline): LGHDT, YNNKEL (reference sequence). The CDR3 protein is CASSQAGVSYEQYF. CDR3 coding DNA: TGTGCCAGCAGCCAAGCGGGGGTCTCCTACGAGCAGTACTTC.

The chain has TRBV5-6 and TRBJ2-1; no definite D call. Germline V gene lookup returns CDR1 SGHDT and CDR2 YYEEEE. V was cut by 3 bases and J by 8 bases, with 12 bases left in between. The CDR3 is made up of 13 amino acids. CDR3 protein: CASSSGWSDEQFF. CDR3 in DNA: TGTGCCAGCAGCTCTGGGTGGAGCGATGAGCAGTTCTTC. The full variable domain, in which reference TRBV5-6 and TRBJ2-1 provide the parts outside the CDR3, is DAGVTQSPTHLIKTRGQQVTLRCSPKSGHDTVSWYQQALGQGPQFIFQYYEEEERQRGNFPDRFSGHQFPNYSSELNVNALLLGDSALYLCASSSGWSDEQFFGPGTRLTVL.

The J gene is TRBJ1-1, the V gene TRBV19, with D possibly matching TRBD1 (6 bases). Per germline, CDR1 LNHDA and CDR2 SQIVND (reference sequence). V lost 6 bases and J lost 1, with 15 bases in between. This CDR3 has 15 amino acids. CDR3 sequence: CASRANRAGNTEAFF. The CDR3, as DNA: TGTGCCAGTAGGGCCAACAGGGCGGGGAACACTGAAGCTTTCTTT.